Listed below are T cell receptor beta chains from one sample, sequenced in a study of blood T cell repertoires in COVID-19. Generated by immunoSEQ multiplex PCR, the TCRdb table keeps only in-frame clones and is missing some. This sample yields about 100,000 clones, of which over 60% are seen a single time; about 8.7% belongs to the top ten. The sample was peripheral blood. Receptors originate from a man aged 45-60 years who had recovered from COVID-19. Each CDR3 is given with its conserved first and last residue. A D gene is named only where the DNA matches it firmly. For some rows the clone size is stated as once, few or many, or as a class when expanded; others skip it.

D	J	length	size	V	DNA	CDR3
.	TRBJ1-2	12	.	TRBV28	TGTGCCAGCAGACCAGACAGTACTGCCTACACCTTC	CASRPDSTAYTF
.	TRBJ2-6	13	.	TRBV28	TGTGCCAGCAGTTTCCAGGGCACCAACGTCCTGACTTTC	CASSFQGTNVLTF
.	TRBJ1-1	14	.	TRBV5-1	TGCGCCAGCAGCCCTTCGGTAGTTTTTACTGAAGCTTTCTTT	CASSPSVVFTEAFF
TRBD1	TRBJ1-3	16	.	TRBV6-6	TGTGCCAGCAGTTCGGGACAGCGAAACTCTGGAAACACCATATATTTT	CASSSGQRNSGNTIYF
.	TRBJ2-4	11	.	TRBV7-6	TGTGCCAGCAGCTTAGGGGCCATTCAGTACTTC	CASSLGAIQYF
TRBD2	TRBJ2-1	16	once	TRBV5-1	TGCGCCAGCAGCTTGGAGGCTAGCGGGGGCTACAATGAGCAGTTCTTC	CASSLEASGGYNEQFF
.	TRBJ2-7	15	.	TRBV6-5	TGTGCCAGCAGTAGGATAAGGGACACTTCTTACGAGCAGTACTTC	CASSRIRDTSYEQYF
.	TRBJ2-5	13	.	TRBV2	TGTGCCAGCAAGGGACACGGGCAGGAGACCCAGTACTTC	CASKGHGQETQYF
.	TRBJ2-1	16	.	TRBV24-1	TGTGCCACCAGTGAGTCGGCCGTCCAGGGCTACAATGAGCAGTTCTTC	CATSESAVQGYNEQFF
.	TRBJ1-1	13	few	TRBV18	TGTGCCAGCTCACCTGACATGAACACTGAAGCTTTCTTT	CASSPDMNTEAFF
TRBD1	TRBJ1-6	15	few	TRBV9	TGTGCCAGCAGCCCCAGGGGGCTTGGCGGTTCACCCCTCCACTTT	CASSPRGLGGSPLHF
.	TRBJ2-7	16	.	TRBV6-1	TGTGCCAGCAGTGAAAAGGGGGGCAGGGGGGCCTACGAGCAGTACTTC	CASSEKGGRGAYEQYF
.	TRBJ2-1	13	.	TRBV4-2	TGTGCCAGCAGCCAAGGCCTATACAATGAGCAGTTCTTC	CASSQGLYNEQFF
.	TRBJ2-7	13	once	TRBV12-3/TRBV12-4	TGTGCCAGCAGGGTGGACAGCTCCTACGAGCAGTACTTC	CASRVDSSYEQYF
.	TRBJ2-1	13	.	TRBV12-5	TGTGCTAGTGGTTTAACAGGGTGGAATGAGCAGTTCTTC	CASGLTGWNEQFF
.	TRBJ2-3	15	.	TRBV15	TGTGCCACCAGCAGAGGAGGTGGGAGCACAGATACGCAGTATTTT	CATSRGGGSTDTQYF
.	TRBJ2-7	14	few	TRBV4-1	TGCGCCAGCAGCCAAGACAGTAGCCCCTACGAGCAGTACTTC	CASSQDSSPYEQYF
.	TRBJ1-5	14	.	TRBV11-3	TGTGCCAGAACGGGACACAGGTCTAATCAGCCCCAGCATTTT	CARTGHRSNQPQHF
TRBD2	TRBJ2-3	17	.	TRBV27	TGTGCCAGCAGTTTTAGAGGCCTAGCGGGAGTAACAGATACGCAGTATTTT	CASSFRGLAGVTDTQYF
TRBD1	TRBJ1-2	13	.	TRBV12-3/TRBV12-4	TGTGCCAGCAGCGTCCAGGGGGCATATGGCTACACCTTC	CASSVQGAYGYTF
.	TRBJ2-2	16	.	TRBV21-1	TGTGCCAGCAGCAAGAAAGGGGGACCGAACACCGGGGAGCTGTTTTTT	CASSKKGGPNTGELFF
.	TRBJ2-7	11	.	TRBV29-1	TGCAGCGTAGTAGAACCCTACGAGCAGTACTTC	CSVVEPYEQYF
.	TRBJ2-1	11	.	TRBV10-3	TGTGCCATCAGTAGCTCGGATGAGCAGTTCTTC	CAISSSDEQFF
TRBD2	TRBJ2-1	17	.	TRBV7-2	TGTGCCAGCAGCTCCGACTATCTAGCGGGGCGTTACAATGAGCAGTTCTTC	CASSSDYLAGRYNEQFF
TRBD1	TRBJ2-7	14	.	TRBV10-3	TGTGCCATCAGTGAATCGGGACAGGGCAACGAGCAGTACTTC	CAISESGQGNEQYF
.	TRBJ1-6	13	.	TRBV12-5	TGTGCTAGTGGGCAGGGATCCAATTCACCCCTCCACTTT	CASGQGSNSPLHF
.	TRBJ2-1	15	.	TRBV7-2	TGTGCCAGCAGCTTAGATTCAGCGCCCTACAATGAGCAGTTCTTC	CASSLDSAPYNEQFF
.	TRBJ1-5	16	.	TRBV19	TGTGCCAGTAGCAGGGGTATTGGGGTGAGAAATCAGCCCCAGCATTTT	CASSRGIGVRNQPQHF
.	TRBJ1-1	15	.	TRBV10-3	TGTGCCATCACCTTCGGGGGATCCTTTCGAACTGAAGCTTTCTTT	CAITFGGSFRTEAFF
.	TRBJ2-2	13	.	TRBV6-5	TGTGCCAGCACTTCAGGGCACACCGGGGAGCTGTTTTTT	CASTSGHTGELFF
TRBD2	TRBJ2-3	20	.	TRBV28	TGTGCCAGCAGTCCCTACAGGAGGACTAGCGGGAGGGCCGATACAGATACGCAGTATTTT	CASSPYRRTSGRADTDTQYF
TRBD1	TRBJ2-5	16	once	TRBV5-6	TGTGCCAGCAGCTGGCGGTCCGGGACAGGGGCTTTGGCCCAGTACTTC	CASSWRSGTGALAQYF
TRBD2	TRBJ2-1	15	.	TRBV2	TGTGCCAGCAGTGGTTGGAGCGGGGGGGCCGGAGAGCAGTTCTTC	CASSGWSGGAGEQFF
.	TRBJ1-5	15	.	TRBV19	TGTGCCAGTAGCAAGGGAGACAGGTACTATCAGCCCCAGCATTTT	CASSKGDRYYQPQHF
TRBD1	TRBJ1-1	18	.	TRBV9	TGTGCCAGCAGCGTAGCGGACAGGAGGATAGTCGGGAACACTGAAGCTTTCTTT	CASSVADRRIVGNTEAFF
.	TRBJ1-5	16	.	TRBV27	TGTGCCAGCAAGACCACACAGGGATATAGCAATCAGCCCCAGCATTTT	CASKTTQGYSNQPQHF
.	TRBJ1-4	18	once	TRBV19	TGTGCCAGTAGTATCTTCAGGGGTGATACCACAACTAATGAAAAACTGTTTTTT	CASSIFRGDTTTNEKLFF
.	TRBJ2-2	14	.	TRBV9	TGTGCCAGCAGCTTAGACGGGAACACCGGGGAGCTGTTTTTT	CASSLDGNTGELFF
.	TRBJ2-7	13	.	TRBV6-5	TGTGCCAGCAGTCTTGACAGCCCCTACGAGCAGTACTTC	CASSLDSPYEQYF
TRBD2	TRBJ2-7	12	.	TRBV25-1	TGTGCCAGTCGCGGGGGATCTTACGAGCAGTACTTC	CASRGGSYEQYF
.	TRBJ2-1	14	.	TRBV6-4	TGTGCCAGCAGTTCTATGGGCCTTAGCGATGAGCAGTTCTTC	CASSSMGLSDEQFF
TRBD1	TRBJ1-1	12	few	TRBV29-1	TGCAGCGTCCGGGGACAGGGAGTTTTAACTTTCTTT	CSVRGQGVLTFF
.	TRBJ1-5	15	.	TRBV21-1	TGTGCCAGCAGCAAAGTAGGACAGACAAATCAGCCCCAGCATTTT	CASSKVGQTNQPQHF
.	TRBJ2-7	13	.	TRBV7-9	TGTGCCAGCAGCCCCGGCGGAGCCTACGAGCAGTACTTC	CASSPGGAYEQYF
TRBD2	TRBJ2-3	17	.	TRBV3-1/TRBV3-2	TGTGCCAGCAGCCAACAATCGGGTAGCGGGAGGGCGGATACGCAGTATTTT	CASSQQSGSGRADTQYF
.	TRBJ1-6	14	.	TRBV7-3	TGTGCCAGCAGCGAAACAAACAGCGGTTCACCCCTCCACTTT	CASSETNSGSPLHF
.	TRBJ1-5	15	many	TRBV6-5	TGTGCCAGCAGCCTAGACTCCGGAGGCAGTCAGCCCCAGCATTTT	CASSLDSGGSQPQHF
.	TRBJ2-7	11	few	TRBV3-1/TRBV3-2	TGTGCCAGCAGCCAATCCGACGAGCAGTACTTC	CASSQSDEQYF
TRBD1	TRBJ1-2	15	.	TRBV5-4	TGTGCCAGCAGCGGCGGACAGGGAGGGAACTATGGCTACACCTTC	CASSGGQGGNYGYTF
TRBD1	TRBJ1-4	15	.	TRBV7-9	TGTGCCAGCAGCAAACAGGGGCCTTCTAATGAAAAACTGTTTTTT	CASSKQGPSNEKLFF
.	TRBJ2-5	14	.	TRBV5-1	TGCGCCAGCAGTAAGGGGGGGCGCACGGAGACCCAGTACTTC	CASSKGGRTETQYF
TRBD2	TRBJ2-7	17	.	TRBV5-1	TGCGCCAGCAGCACCGGGACTAGCGGGAGGGCCGTCTACGAGCAGTACTTC	CASSTGTSGRAVYEQYF
.	TRBJ2-7	13	few	TRBV5-6	TGTGCCAGCAGCTCCTGGGACTCCTCCGAACAGTACTTC	CASSSWDSSEQYF